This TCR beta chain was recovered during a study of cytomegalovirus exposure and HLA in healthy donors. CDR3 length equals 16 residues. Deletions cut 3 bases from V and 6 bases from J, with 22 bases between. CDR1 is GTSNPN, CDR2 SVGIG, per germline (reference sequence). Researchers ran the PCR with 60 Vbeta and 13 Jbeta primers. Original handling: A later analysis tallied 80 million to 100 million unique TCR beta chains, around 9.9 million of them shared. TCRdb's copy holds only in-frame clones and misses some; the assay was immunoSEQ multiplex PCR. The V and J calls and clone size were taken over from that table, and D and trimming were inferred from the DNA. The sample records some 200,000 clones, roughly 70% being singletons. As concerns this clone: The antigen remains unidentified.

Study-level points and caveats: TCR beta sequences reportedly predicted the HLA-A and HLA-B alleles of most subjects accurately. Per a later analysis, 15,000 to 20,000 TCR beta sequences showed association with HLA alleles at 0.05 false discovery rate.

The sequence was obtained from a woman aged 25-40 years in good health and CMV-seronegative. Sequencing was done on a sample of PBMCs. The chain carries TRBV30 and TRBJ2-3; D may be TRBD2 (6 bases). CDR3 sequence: CAWSSGQSGVVDTQYF. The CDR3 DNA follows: TGTGCCTGGAGCTCGGGGCAGTCGGGAGTGGTCGATACGCAGTATTTT.